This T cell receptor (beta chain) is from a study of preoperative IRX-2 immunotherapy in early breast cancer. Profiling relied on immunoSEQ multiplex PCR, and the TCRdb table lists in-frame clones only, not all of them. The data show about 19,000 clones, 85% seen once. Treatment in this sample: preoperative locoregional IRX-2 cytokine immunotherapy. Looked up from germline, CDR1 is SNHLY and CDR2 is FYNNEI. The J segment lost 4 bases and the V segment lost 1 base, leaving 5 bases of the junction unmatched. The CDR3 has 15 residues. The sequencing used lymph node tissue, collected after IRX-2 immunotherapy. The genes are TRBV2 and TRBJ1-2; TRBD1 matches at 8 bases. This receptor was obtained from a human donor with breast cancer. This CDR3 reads CASSEGAGGLYGYTF. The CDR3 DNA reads TGTGCCAGCAGTGAAGGGGCAGGGGGCCTCTATGGCTACACCTTC.